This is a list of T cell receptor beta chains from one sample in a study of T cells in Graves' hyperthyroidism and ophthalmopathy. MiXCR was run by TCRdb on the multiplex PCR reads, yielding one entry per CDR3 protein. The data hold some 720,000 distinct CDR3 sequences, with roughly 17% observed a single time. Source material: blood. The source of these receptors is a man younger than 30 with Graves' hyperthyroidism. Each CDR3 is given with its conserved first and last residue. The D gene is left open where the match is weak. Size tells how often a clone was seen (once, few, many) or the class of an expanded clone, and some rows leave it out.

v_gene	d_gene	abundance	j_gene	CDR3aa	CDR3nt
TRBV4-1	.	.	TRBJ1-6	CASSQDAGSPLHF	TGCGCCAGCAGCCAAGACGCGGGTTCACCCCTCCACTTT
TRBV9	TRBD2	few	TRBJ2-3	CASSDDLGLGDTQYF	TGTGCCAGCAGCGACGATTTGGGACTAGGCGATACGCAGTATTTT
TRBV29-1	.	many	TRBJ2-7	CSVLVDSGTLYEQYF	TGCAGCGTGTTAGTGGACAGCGGCACCCTCTACGAGCAGTACTTC
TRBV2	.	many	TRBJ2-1	CASSLRSAGNEQFF	TGTGCCAGCAGTCTACGCAGTGCGGGCAATGAGCAGTTCTTC
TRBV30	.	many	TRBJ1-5	CAWSARTNNQPQHF	TGTGCCTGGAGTGCCCGGACGAACAATCAGCCCCAGCATTTT
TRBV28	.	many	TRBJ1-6	CASRPWRADNSPLHF	TGTGCCAGCAGGCCCTGGAGGGCGGATAATTCACCCCTCCACTTT
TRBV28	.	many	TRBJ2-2	CASIPSAGESANTGELFF	TGTGCCAGCATTCCCTCGGCCGGGGAGTCCGCGAACACCGGGGAGCTGTTTTTT
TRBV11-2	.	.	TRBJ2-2	CASSSSGWKNTGELFF	TGTGCCAGCAGCTCTTCCGGATGGAAGAACACCGGGGAGCTGTTTTTT
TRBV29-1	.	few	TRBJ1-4	CSVEDQRDGFEKLFF	TGCAGCGTTGAAGATCAAAGGGACGGTTTTGAAAAACTGTTTTTT
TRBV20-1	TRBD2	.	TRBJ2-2	CSARAGAGGPVGELFF	TGCAGTGCTAGAGCGGGAGCGGGAGGGCCAGTCGGGGAGCTGTTTTTT
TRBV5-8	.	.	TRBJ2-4	CASSFLKVKNIQYF	TGTGCCAGCAGCTTCTTGAAAGTCAAAAACATTCAGTACTTC
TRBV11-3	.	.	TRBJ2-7	CASSAGTTSCEQYF	TGTGCCAGCAGCGCCGGGACAACTTCCTGCGAGCAGTACTTC
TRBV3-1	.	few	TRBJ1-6	CASRLRGSPLHF	TGTGCCAGCAGGCTAAGGGGTTCACCCCTCCACTTT
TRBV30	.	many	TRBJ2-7	CAWSPAGPYEQYF	TGTGCCTGGAGTCCGGCAGGACCTTACGAGCAGTACTTC
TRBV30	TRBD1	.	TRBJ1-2	CAWSVQGMAAYGYTF	TGTGCCTGGAGTGTACAGGGGATGGCAGCCTATGGCTACACCTTC
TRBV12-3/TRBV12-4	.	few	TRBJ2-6	CASIQWSSGANVPTF	TGTGCCAGCATCCAGTGGAGCTCTGGGGCCAACGTCCCGACTTTC
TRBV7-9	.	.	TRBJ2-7	CASRPLGTDNYEQYF	TGTGCCAGCAGACCTCTCGGGACGGACAACTACGAGCAGTACTTC
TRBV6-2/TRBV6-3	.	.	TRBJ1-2	CASSVRQYYGYTF	TGTGCCAGCAGTGTAAGACAGTACTATGGCTACACCTTC
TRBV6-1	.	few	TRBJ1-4	CASSELRGAEKLFF	TGTGCCAGCAGTGAACTCCGCGGGGCTGAAAAACTGTTTTTT
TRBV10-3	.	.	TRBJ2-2	CAISVRVNTGELFF	TGTGCCATCAGTGTGCGGGTAAACACCGGGGAGCTGTTTTTT
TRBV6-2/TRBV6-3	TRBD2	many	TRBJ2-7	CASSAGTTYEQYF	TGTGCCAGCAGCGCCGGGACTACCTACGAGCAGTACTTC
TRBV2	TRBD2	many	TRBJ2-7	CASKGGGRALDEQYF	TGTGCCAGCAAAGGTGGCGGGAGGGCCTTAGACGAGCAGTACTTC
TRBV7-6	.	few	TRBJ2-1	CASSLTIFNEQFF	TGTGCCAGCAGCTTAACTATCTTCAATGAGCAGTTCTTC
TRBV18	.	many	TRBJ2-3	CASSPPVISGSDTQYF	TGTGCCAGCTCACCACCGGTAATCTCCGGGTCAGATACGCAGTATTTT
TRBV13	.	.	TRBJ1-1	CASRGLEAFF	TGTGCCAGCAGGGGCCTCGAAGCTTTCTTT
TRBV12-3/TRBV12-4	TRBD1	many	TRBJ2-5	CASRKGQTQETQYF	TGTGCCAGCAGAAAGGGACAGACACAAGAGACCCAGTACTTC
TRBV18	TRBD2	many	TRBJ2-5	CASSPPGLAGVETQYF	TGTGCCAGCTCACCACCGGGACTAGCGGGAGTCGAGACCCAGTACTTC
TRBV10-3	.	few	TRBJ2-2	CAIRSVGAGIGELFF	TGTGCCATCAGGTCGGTGGGTGCTGGAATCGGGGAGCTGTTTTTT
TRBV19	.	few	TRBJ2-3	CASRERGADTQYF	TGTGCCAGTAGAGAAAGGGGTGCAGATACGCAGTATTTT